A selection of T cell receptor beta chains follows, all from one sample in a study of patients and donors after allogeneic stem cell transplantation. TCRdb re-called the RT-PCR reads through MiXCR, storing one row per CDR3 protein. The data contain roughly 940,000 distinct CDR3 sequences, more than 15% of them singletons. Material: blood, either unsorted or a sorted T cell fraction (not recorded which). The receptors stem from a human donor who was either an allogeneic HSCT recipient or a stem cell or donor lymphocyte infusion donor (not recorded which). It is not recorded whose cells these are; they may come from a transplant donor. Each CDR3 is given with its conserved first and last residue. A D gene is named only where the DNA matches it firmly. Size is omitted from some rows. Given values are once, few, many or a class for expanded clones.

clone size | J gene | V gene | D gene | CDR3 DNA | CDR3 protein
few | TRBJ2-1 | TRBV9 | . | TGTGCCAGCAGCTCTCGGAGTAGCGGATACAATGAGCAGTTCTTC | CASSSRSSGYNEQFF
. | TRBJ2-3 | TRBV7-2 | TRBD2 | TGTGCCTGCAGCTTAGGCGGGGGGATCACAGATACGCAGTATTTT | CACSLGGGITDTQYF
few | TRBJ2-7 | TRBV4-2 | . | TGTGCCAGCAGCCAAGAGCTGGTACAGGAGCAGTACTTC | CASSQELVQEQYF
few | TRBJ2-3 | TRBV24-1 | TRBD2 | TGTGCCACCAGTGATCGTCTAGCGGGCACAGATACGCAGTATTTT | CATSDRLAGTDTQYF
many | TRBJ1-6 | TRBV12-3/TRBV12-4 | TRBD1 | TGTGCCAGCAGTCGGGACAGAAATAATTCACCCCTCCACTTT | CASSRDRNNSPLHF
. | TRBJ2-3 | TRBV11-3 | TRBD1 | TGTGCCAGCAGCTTCCGACAGGGGAAGGCAGATACGCAGTATTTT | CASSFRQGKADTQYF
. | TRBJ1-1 | TRBV7-3 | . | TGTGCCAGCAGCGGTATTCCGGGCACTGAAGCTTTCTTT | CASSGIPGTEAFF
. | TRBJ2-3 | TRBV29-1 | . | TGCAGCGTTGAAAGGTTGGCAGATACGCAGTATTTT | CSVERLADTQYF
. | TRBJ2-5 | TRBV6-2/TRBV6-3 | . | TGTGCCAGCATGGGCGGGGGCCTACAAGAGACCCAGTACTTC | CASMGGGLQETQYF
once | TRBJ1-5 | TRBV20-1 | . | TGCAGTGCTAGAGATCAGACGAGATACAATCAGCCCCAGCATTTT | CSARDQTRYNQPQHF
few | TRBJ1-6 | TRBV18 | . | TGTGCCAGCTCACCGTCCATAAATTCACCCCTCCACTTT | CASSPSINSPLHF
. | TRBJ1-1 | TRBV7-3 | . | TGTGCCAGCAGCAGTGGGGAAGGCACTGAAGCTTTCTTT | CASSSGEGTEAFF
many | TRBJ2-1 | TRBV12-3/TRBV12-4 | TRBD2 | TGTGCCAGCAGTTTAAGGCTAGCGGGGGGGCACGATGAGCAGTTCTTC | CASSLRLAGGHDEQFF
. | TRBJ1-4 | TRBV7-8 | . | TGTGCCAGCAGCTTAGTCCGGGCAGGGTACAATGAAAAACTGTTTTTT | CASSLVRAGYNEKLFF
many | TRBJ2-1 | TRBV29-1 | . | TGCAGCGTTGCTCTACCCTACAATGAGCAGTTCTTC | CSVALPYNEQFF
few | TRBJ2-1 | TRBV20-1 | TRBD1 | TGCAGTGCTAAACCGGGACAGGGGGCGACCCATGAGCAGTTCTTC | CSAKPGQGATHEQFF
few | TRBJ2-1 | TRBV12-3/TRBV12-4 | . | TGTGCCAGCGGGGGATCGACGGGAGACAGCTCCTACAATGAGCAGTTCTTC | CASGGSTGDSSYNEQFF
few | TRBJ2-7 | TRBV5-1 | TRBD2 | TGCGCCAGCAGCTCTAGCGGGAGCCAATCCTACGAGCAGTACTTC | CASSSSGSQSYEQYF
once | TRBJ1-3 | TRBV5-1 | . | TGCGCCAGCAGCATCGACAACGGAAACACCATATATTTT | CASSIDNGNTIYF
. | TRBJ2-5 | TRBV10-3 | . | TGTGCCATCAGTAGCAGGGCCGGGACACAACAAGAGACCCAGTACTTC | CAISSRAGTQQETQYF
. | TRBJ1-6 | TRBV5-1 | . | TGCGCCAGCAGCGCGGATCTGTTCAATTCACCCCTCCACTTT | CASSADLFNSPLHF
many | TRBJ2-7 | TRBV20-1 | TRBD1 | TGCAGTGCTAGATCCGTGACAGGGGGTTACGAGCAGTACTTC | CSARSVTGGYEQYF
few | TRBJ2-5 | TRBV19 | TRBD1 | TGTGCCAGTAGTTCAGGGACAGGATATCAAGAGACCCAGTACTTC | CASSSGTGYQETQYF
. | TRBJ2-3 | TRBV27 | . | TGTGCCAGCAGTTTATCGAACCCAAAGGCAGATACGCAGTATTTT | CASSLSNPKADTQYF
few | TRBJ1-2 | TRBV7-3 | . | TGTGCCAGCAGCTTAACGGGGGGGACGGGATTTGACTATGGCTACACCTTC | CASSLTGGTGFDYGYTF
few | TRBJ2-7 | TRBV20-1 | . | TGCAGTACGTCTGGGTCCTACGAGCAGTACTTC | CSTSGSYEQYF
once | TRBJ2-7 | TRBV7-9 | . | TGTGCCAGCAACACAGGGCCTAGCTCCTACGAGCAGTACTTC | CASNTGPSSYEQYF
. | TRBJ1-1 | TRBV9 | . | TGTGCCAGCAGCGGAGGGGCCAGGGATGCTCCTGAAGCTTTCTTT | CASSGGARDAPEAFF
few | TRBJ1-5 | TRBV20-1 | . | TGCAGTGCCCGGGTATCCGGGCACAATCAGCCCCAGCATTTT | CSARVSGHNQPQHF
. | TRBJ2-6 | TRBV28 | . | TGTGCCAGCAGTGCGGGAACTAGCTCTGGGGCCAACGTCCTGACTTTC | CASSAGTSSGANVLTF
few | TRBJ2-3 | TRBV27 | TRBD2 | TGTGCCAGCAGTTCCCCTAGCGGGGTTACAGATACGCAGTATTTT | CASSSPSGVTDTQYF
few | TRBJ2-1 | TRBV12-3/TRBV12-4 | TRBD1 | TGTGCCAGCAGACGACAGGGTATTCAGTTCTTC | CASRRQGIQFF
. | TRBJ1-6 | TRBV7-2 | . | TGTGCCAGCAGCCAGACAGGTCTGGCACCCCTCCACTTT | CASSQTGLAPLHF
. | TRBJ2-5 | TRBV6-1 | TRBD2 | TGTGCCAGCGGACTAGCGGGGTTGGGTGAGACCCAGTACTTC | CASGLAGLGETQYF
. | TRBJ2-1 | TRBV19 | TRBD1 | TGTGCCAGTTTAGGACAGGGAAGGGCGAATGAGCAGTTCTTC | CASLGQGRANEQFF